One and the same sample provided the 11 T cell receptor beta chains below, sequenced in a study of blood T cell repertoires in COVID-19. The protocol was immunoSEQ multiplex PCR, while the TCRdb copy is restricted to in-frame clones and leaves out a portion. The sample consists of some 150,000 clones, around 83% of them appearing once. Material: peripheral blood. These receptors were collected from a woman older than 75 with acute or convalescent COVID-19.

The chain combines TRBV25-1 with TRBJ2-5; D perhaps matches TRBD1 (6 bases). CDR3 length: 16 amino acids. CDR1 is MGHDK, CDR2 SYGVNS, per germline. The V and J ends lost 10 bases and 1 base respectively, with 22 bases between them. CDR3 DNA sequence: TGTGCCACTGGGGGCCTGGACAGCTTCCTCCAAGAGACCCAGTACTTC. Translated: CATGGLDSFLQETQYF.

The gene calls are TRBV6-1 and TRBJ1-5; 12 nucleotides agree with TRBD1. The CDR3 runs to 16 residues. V dropped 4 bases and J dropped 9; count of bases not matched to a gene: 10. CDR1 MNHNS and CDR2 SASEGT come from the germline V gene. CDR3 protein: CASSAGTGGNGRPQHF. As DNA, the CDR3 is TGTGCCAGCAGTGCAGGGACAGGGGGCAACGGCCGGCCCCAGCATTTT.

The chain uses TRBV5-6 and TRBJ1-1; tentatively, D is TRBD1 (6 bases). The length of the CDR3 is 15 residues. With 2 bases removed from V and 2 bases from J, the gap between germline ends came to 13 bases. Per germline, CDR1 SGHDT and CDR2 YYEEEE. The CDR3 sequence: CASSFTGHYNTEAFF. As DNA, the CDR3 is TGTGCCAGCAGCTTTACGGGACATTACAACACTGAAGCTTTCTTT.

This clone was detected once. V gene TRBV10-3 combines with J gene TRBJ1-2; a possible D gene is TRBD1 (6 bases). V shed 0 bases and J shed 4 bases, with 12 bases lying between them. The CDR3 has 15 amino acids. CDR1 ENHRY and CDR2 SYGVKD come from the germline V gene. The CDR3 is CAISESPGEAYGYTF. CDR3 sequence (DNA): TGTGCCATCAGTGAGTCGCCAGGGGAAGCCTATGGCTACACCTTC.

The V call is TRBV27, the J call TRBJ1-1; D is perhaps TRBD1 (5 bases). This CDR3 is 14 amino acids long. Trimming removed 8 bases from V and 4 bases from J, with 17 bases in between. Germline V gene data show CDR1 as MNHEY and CDR2 as SMNVEV (reference sequence). In DNA, the CDR3 is TGTGCCAGCTTCCCCAGGGAAGTCGGCACTGAAGCTTTCTTT. Amino acid sequence: CASFPREVGTEAFF.

CDR3 in amino acids: CASSIGGATYEQYF. In nucleotides, the CDR3 is TGTGCCAGTAGTATAGGTGGAGCGACCTACGAGCAGTACTTC. The rearrangement uses TRBV19 and TRBJ2-7; D is undetermined. From germline, CDR1 is LNHDA and CDR2 SQIVND (reference sequence). Deletions cut 1 base from V and 2 bases from J, with 9 bases between. The CDR3 is 14 residues long.

This clone came up a few times. The chain has TRBV5-1 and TRBJ1-3; TRBD1 is a possible D gene (5 bases). This CDR3 contains 17 residues. The V end was cut by 1 base, the J end by 4 bases, with 18 bases between. In germline, CDR1 is SGHRS, CDR2 YFSETQ. The CDR3 region has the DNA TGCGCCAGCAGCTTGCTCCCCCAGGCGGGGCCAGGAAACACCATATATTTT. This codes for CASSLLPQAGPGNTIYF.

The sample holds one count of this clone. The rearrangement uses TRBV18 and TRBJ2-1, with TRBD2 identical over 8 bases. V shed 6 bases and J 5 bases; nucleotides not matched to a gene: 6. The germline CDR1 and CDR2 sequences are KGHSH and LQKENI. CDR3 length equals 14 residues. Here the CDR3 reads CASSRGSGNNEQFF. In DNA form, the CDR3 reads TGTGCCAGCTCCCGGGGTAGCGGGAACAATGAGCAGTTCTTC.

The J gene is TRBJ2-1, the V gene TRBV7-2, with 8 bases identical to TRBD2. J was trimmed by 7 bases and V by 6 bases; bases with no gene match: 11. CDR1 and CDR2 (germline): SGHTA, FQGNSA. The CDR3 is 15 residues long. As DNA, the CDR3 is TGTGCCAGCAGAGCGACGGGAGGGCCCGGGAATGAGCAGTTCTTC. Amino acids: CASRATGGPGNEQFF.

This clone was counted a single time. The chain joins TRBV18 to TRBJ1-2; 12 bases match TRBD1. The CDR3 extends over 15 amino acids. J lost 4 bases, V lost 1 base, and 1 base had no gene match. The germline gives CDR1 KGHSH, CDR2 LQKENI. CDR3 in DNA: TGTGCCAGCTCACCACGGGGACAGGGGGCCTATGGCTACACCTTC. This translates into CASSPRGQGAYGYTF.

In DNA form, the CDR3 reads TGCAGCGCTGTAGGACTGAAAGAGACCCAGTACTTC. Residues: CSAVGLKETQYF. This chain links TRBV29-1 with TRBJ2-5; D perhaps matches TRBD2 (5 bases). The germline V and J ends were trimmed by 7 bases and 3 bases, with 12 bases remaining between them. The length of the CDR3 is 12 residues. Germline V gene sequence: CDR1 SQVTM, CDR2 ANQGSEA. The full variable domain, in which reference TRBV29-1 and TRBJ2-5 provide the parts outside the CDR3, is SAVISQKPSRDICQRGTSLTIQCQVDSQVTMMFWYRQQPGQSLTLIATANQGSEATYESGFVIDKFPISRPNLTFSTLTVSNMSPEDSSIYLCSAVGLKETQYFGPGTRLLVL.